These 22 T cell receptor beta chains came from one sample sequenced in a study of graft-versus-host responses after intestinal transplantation. No antigen is known for these receptors. Generated by immunoSEQ multiplex PCR, the TCRdb table keeps only in-frame clones and is missing some. This sample has just under 90,000 clones; roughly four fifths occur once, and the top ten carry approximately 17%. Here the sequenced sample was unstimulated CD8+ T cells sorted from spleen or lymph node cells, taken before intestinal transplant. Source of these receptors: a human donor who received an intestinal transplant.

The J gene is TRBJ2-2, the V gene TRBV2; tentative D call: TRBD2 (6 bases). The CDR3 runs to 18 residues. Germline V gene data show CDR1 as SNHLY and CDR2 as FYNNEI. Trimming took off 5 bases at V and 9 bases at J, with 28 bases between the two ends. The CDR3 here is CASSFSCGTPVGRWELFF. The CDR3 bases are TGTGCCAGCAGTTTTTCTTGCGGGACCCCGGTTGGTAGGTGGGAGCTGTTTTTT.

V and J are TRBV2 and TRBJ2-1; 10 bases match TRBD1. Germline V gene lookup returns CDR1 SNHLY and CDR2 FYNNEI. The CDR3 consists of 16 residues. Unmatched junction bases numbered 4, after V lost 3 bases and J lost 2 bases. This CDR3 reads CASSDKGTGAYNEQFF. DNA of the CDR3: TGTGCCAGCAGTGATAAGGGGACAGGGGCCTACAATGAGCAGTTCTTC.

This chain joins TRBV10-3 and TRBJ1-1, with 8 bases that match TRBD1. This CDR3 is 16 amino acids long. V shed 2 bases and J 0 bases; nucleotides not matched to a gene: 5. Germline CDR1 reads ENHRY; CDR2 reads SYGVKD. The CDR3 DNA follows: TGTGCCATCAGTGAGGTGGACAGGGTAGTGAACACTGAAGCTTTCTTT. It specifies CAISEVDRVVNTEAFF.

The gene calls are TRBV15 and TRBJ1-1; 9 nucleotides line up with TRBD1. The CDR3 spans 16 residues. V was clipped by 4 bases and J by 5 bases; unmatched bases: 11. The germline CDR1 and CDR2 sequences are LNHNV and YYDKDF (reference sequence). The CDR3, as DNA: TGTGCCACCAGCACCCGACTTATACAGGGGGCAACTGAAGCTTTCTTT. This codes for CATSTRLIQGATEAFF.

The gene calls are TRBV6-6 and TRBJ2-5, with 8 nucleotides matching TRBD2. Germline V gene lookup returns CDR1 MNHNY and CDR2 SVGAGI (reference sequence). Germline trimming cut 6 bases from V and 5 bases from J; bases unmatched to any gene: 5. The CDR3 is 13 amino acids. CDR3 loop: CASSYGGGETQYF. The CDR3 nucleotides read TGTGCCAGCAGCTACGGCGGGGGGGAGACCCAGTACTTC.

The J gene is TRBJ2-7, the V gene TRBV27; tentative D call: TRBD1 (6 bases). The CDR3 has 13 amino acids. From germline, CDR1 is MNHEY and CDR2 SMNVEV (reference sequence). With 6 bases removed from V and 2 bases from J, the gap between germline ends came to 11 bases. The CDR3 sequence is CASRLGQPYEQYF. DNA of the CDR3: TGTGCCAGCAGACTTGGACAGCCCTACGAGCAGTACTTC.

The gene calls are TRBV28 and TRBJ2-7; no clear D. The V end was cut by 8 bases, the J end by 4 bases, with 18 bases between. Germline V CDR1 and CDR2: MDHEN, SYDVKM. This CDR3 has 14 residues. This CDR3 is CASAPGGHRYEQYF. In DNA form, the CDR3 reads TGTGCCAGCGCCCCCGGCGGCCATCGTTACGAGCAGTACTTC.

The chain recombines TRBV5-4 with TRBJ1-2; D is unclear. With 2 bases removed from V and 4 bases from J, the gap between germline ends came to 9 bases. The CDR3 totals 13 residues. Germline V lookup: CDR1 SGHNT, CDR2 YYREEE (reference sequence). The CDR3 coding sequence is TGTGCCAGCAGCTTTGGCGACTCCTATGGCTACACCTTC. Translated, it gives CASSFGDSYGYTF.

The J gene is TRBJ2-2, the V gene TRBV2; unclear D gene. CDR3 length equals 13 residues. Trimming pared 5 bases from V and 7 bases from J, leaving 11 bases between. From germline, CDR1 is SNHLY and CDR2 FYNNEI. The CDR3 loop reads CASSPGRRGELFF. DNA for the CDR3: TGTGCCAGCAGTCCAGGTCGGCGCGGGGAGCTGTTTTTT.

This clone came up a few times. One base away lies a much larger clone, so this may be a sequencing read error. The genes are TRBV2 and TRBJ2-7, with TRBD2 matching over 11 bases. The V segment lost 7 bases and the J segment 1 base; nucleotides outside the gene matches: 9. Germline V CDR1 and CDR2: SNHLY, FYNNEI. This CDR3 comprises 16 residues. CDR3 DNA: TGTGCCAGCATTGAGGGGACTAGCGGATTTTCCTACGAGCAGTACTTC. It codes for CASIEGTSGFSYEQYF.

The chain employs TRBV5-4 and TRBJ1-5; 9 nucleotides align to TRBD1. V was pared by 4 bases and J by 2 bases, with 10 bases of the junction left unmatched. Germline CDR1 SGHNT, CDR2 YYREEE (reference sequence). The CDR3 is 17 amino acids. The CDR3 region has the DNA TGTGCCAGCAGCGGGCGACAGGGGGTAAGTCGCAATCAGCCCCAGCATTTT. Its translation: CASSGRQGVSRNQPQHF.

The chain has TRBV9 and TRBJ1-1; D unresolved. The CDR3 loop spans 15 amino acids. Per germline, CDR1 SGDLS and CDR2 YYNGEE. With 0 bases removed from V and 1 base from J, the gap between germline ends came to 10 bases. CDR3 in amino acids: CASSVEVSPNTEAFF. The CDR3, as DNA: TGTGCCAGCAGCGTAGAGGTATCCCCGAACACTGAAGCTTTCTTT.

The chain has TRBV7-9 and TRBJ2-5; TRBD2 agrees at 14 bases. This CDR3 contains 16 residues. After removal of 5 bases from V and 2 bases from J, the junction contained 4 bases not matched to a gene. CDR1 and CDR2 (germline): SEHNR, FQNEAQ (reference sequence). CDR3 protein: CASSGTSGGVQETQYF. In DNA, the CDR3 is TGTGCCAGCAGCGGGACTAGCGGGGGAGTACAAGAGACCCAGTACTTC.

The chain couples TRBV6-4 to TRBJ1-1, with D tentatively TRBD1 (5 bases). V was pared by 4 bases and J by 1 base, with 7 bases between. The CDR3 has 13 amino acids. Per germline, CDR1 MRHNA and CDR2 SNTAGT. The chain's CDR3 is CASSVTENTEAFF. The CDR3 DNA reads as TGTGCCAGCAGTGTGACAGAGAACACTGAAGCTTTCTTT.

The gene calls are TRBV4-2 and TRBJ2-7; 8 nucleotides align to TRBD2. This CDR3 has 16 amino acids. V was pared by 1 base and J by 1 base, with 6 bases of the junction left unmatched. Germline-derived CDR1 and CDR2 are LGHNA and YNFKEQ. The DNA of the CDR3 is TGTGCCAGCAGCCAAGCCTCGGGACTAGTGTCCTACGAGCAGTACTTC. As protein: CASSQASGLVSYEQYF.

A remark on this clone: Mismatch with germline at one junction end may stem from a read error. Other DNA sequences of this sample code for an identical CDR3. The V and J genes are TRBV27 and TRBJ2-1; tentative D call: TRBD2 (6 bases). The germline CDR1 and CDR2 sequences are MNHEY and SMNVEV (reference sequence). The CDR3 length is 13 residues. In DNA form, the CDR3 reads TGTGCCAGCAGGCGGGACTCCTATAATGAGCAGTTCTTC. This gives the protein CASRRDSYNEQFF.

This clone was picked up a small number of times. This CDR3 is also generated by other DNA sequences in the sample. The V and J genes are TRBV18 and TRBJ1-2, with 7 bases identical to TRBD1. The CDR3 length is 15 residues. Trimming removed 5 bases from V and 4 bases from J; junction bases left unmatched: 10. Germline assignment: CDR1 KGHSH and CDR2 LQKENI. The DNA of the CDR3 is TGTGCCAGCTCATTTGGTCAGGGGGTCGTCTATGGCTACACCTTC. This sequence encodes CASSFGQGVVYGYTF.

This clone has only one observation. In DNA form, the CDR3 reads TGTGCCAGCAGTTTGGCACAGCCCCAGCATTTT. Its protein is CASSLAQPQHF. The rearrangement joins TRBV6-6 to TRBJ1-5; D is ambiguous. Germline CDR1 reads MNHNY; CDR2 reads SVGAGI (reference sequence). Between the trimmed V and J ends, which lost 4 bases and 7 bases, there was a span of 5 bases. The CDR3 totals 11 residues.

There are a few counts of this clone. This chain uses TRBV6-5 with TRBJ2-1; 12 nucleotides line up with TRBD2. The CDR3 loop spans 15 amino acids. V gave up 6 bases and J gave up 8 bases; unmatched junction bases: 8. Germline values: CDR1 MNHEY, CDR2 SVGAGI. DNA for the CDR3: TGTGCCAGCAGCCTACTAGCGGGAGGATGGTATGAGCAGTTCTTC. Translating it yields CASSLLAGGWYEQFF.

V is TRBV30 and J is TRBJ1-3; D is undetermined. V dropped 0 bases and J dropped 0 bases, with 9 bases sitting between them. The CDR3 loop spans 15 amino acids. CDR1 and CDR2 from the germline V gene are GTSNPN and SVGIG (reference sequence). The CDR3: CAWSVAMGSGNTIYF. CDR3 in DNA: TGTGCCTGGAGTGTAGCTATGGGCTCTGGAAACACCATATATTTT.

The rearrangement links TRBV9 to TRBJ1-2, with TRBD1 matching over 7 bases. Per the germline V gene, CDR1 is SGDLS and CDR2 is YYNGEE. With 7 bases clipped from V and 4 bases from J, the junction kept 10 bases outside the gene matches. The CDR3 sequence is 14 residues long. CDR3: CASGDSRFSYGYTF. DNA of the CDR3: TGTGCCAGCGGGGACAGCAGATTCAGCTATGGCTACACCTTC.

This chain links TRBV5-4 with TRBJ2-5; D gene unclear. The CDR3 is 15 amino acids. V was trimmed by 4 bases and J by 0 bases, leaving 13 bases between them. Germline V gene lookup returns CDR1 SGHNT and CDR2 YYREEE (reference sequence). The CDR3 is CASSGLPPDQETQYF. CDR3 coding DNA: TGTGCCAGCAGCGGCCTGCCGCCCGACCAAGAGACCCAGTACTTC.